This T cell receptor beta chain was captured in a study of T cells after yellow fever vaccination. The study, taken as a whole, reports: Clonotypes found in both CD4 and CD8 compartments made up a small share.

Germline V CDR1 and CDR2: LGHNA, YNFKEQ. Between the trimmed V and J ends, which lost 0 bases and 5 bases, there was a span of 13 bases. CDR3 length: 15 amino acids. TCRdb re-analysed the 5' RACE reads in MiXCR, keeping a single row per CDR3 protein. The sample consists of hundreds of thousands of distinct CDR3 sequences, around 10% of them appearing once. A remark on this clonotype: The antigen remains undetermined.

This material consisted of PBMCs, taken on the day of the first yellow fever vaccination. This sequence originates from a man aged 18 to 30 who received the YFV17D yellow fever vaccine. The gene calls are TRBV4-2 and TRBJ1-2; D might be TRBD1 (5 bases). The CDR3, as DNA: TGTGCCAGCAGCCAAGATCCCGGGCCAGGGTATGGCTACACCTTC. This codes for CASSQDPGPGYGYTF.